One sample yielded the 30 T cell receptor beta chains listed below, sequenced in a study of shared clonotypes between healthy human individuals. Generated by immunoSEQ multiplex PCR, the TCRdb table keeps only in-frame clones and is missing some. Among about a million clones listed, around 77% were seen once. The sequenced material came from memory CD4+ T cells from PBMCs. Subset reported: CD45RA-negative fraction. These receptors all come from a man between 18 and 35 years old in good health. Some clones in this sample may be carry-over from other donors' samples.

The chain carries TRBV5-1 and TRBJ1-2; 8 bases align to TRBD1. Germline-derived CDR1 and CDR2 are SGHRS and YFSETQ. The ends lost 4 bases at V and 4 bases at J; junction bases unmatched: 6. This CDR3 has 14 amino acids. CDR3 bases: TGCGCCAGCAGCGGAACCGGGACAGGCTATGGCTACACCTTC. Translating it yields CASSGTGTGYGYTF.

The chain joins TRBV7-3 to TRBJ2-3, with TRBD2 matching 7 bases. The trim removed 0 bases at V and 6 bases at J, leaving 3 bases unmatched. This CDR3 has 14 residues. CDR1 and CDR2 from the germline V gene are SGHTA and FQGTGA. The CDR3 reads CASSLTAGADTQYF. DNA of the CDR3: TGTGCCAGCAGCTTAACGGCGGGAGCGGATACGCAGTATTTT.

This chain links TRBV4-1 with TRBJ2-3; 8 bases line up with TRBD2. Unmatched junction bases numbered 14, after V lost 2 bases and J lost 4 bases. The CDR3 runs to 18 residues. Per the germline V gene, CDR1 is MGHRA and CDR2 is YSYEKL. In DNA form, the CDR3 reads TGCGCCAGCAGCCAACCCCCTCGGGCTAGCGGGTTCCCAGATACGCAGTATTTT. Its protein is CASSQPPRASGFPDTQYF.

V usage is TRBV2 and J usage is TRBJ2-3; D unclear. Trimming stripped 3 bases from V and 1 base from J, with 11 bases between. This CDR3 comprises 15 residues. Germline V gene sequence: CDR1 SNHLY, CDR2 FYNNEI. CDR3 sequence reads: CASSENGLGTDTQYF. The DNA for the CDR3 is TGTGCCAGCAGTGAGAACGGGCTCGGCACAGATACGCAGTATTTT.

The chain uses TRBV28 and TRBJ1-1; D gene ambiguous. The CDR3 is 15 amino acids. Germline V gives CDR1 MDHEN, CDR2 SYDVKM. The V end was cut by 3 bases, the J end by 0 bases, with 11 bases between. CDR3: CASSFRGEVNTEAFF. In DNA form, the CDR3 reads TGTGCCAGCAGTTTTCGTGGAGAAGTGAACACTGAAGCTTTCTTT.

The chain has TRBV10-3 and TRBJ2-7; a weak D match, TRBD1 (6 bases). V shed 6 bases and J shed 12 bases, with 21 bases lying between them. Per germline, CDR1 ENHRY and CDR2 SYGVKD. The CDR3 has 13 amino acids. CDR3 amino acids: CAIRGRQTEGGYF. CDR3 bases: TGTGCCATCAGAGGGAGACAGACCGAAGGGGGGTACTTC.

CDR3 in amino acids: CASSPGSYSHYYNEQFF. In nucleotides, the CDR3 is TGTGCCAGCAGCCCGGGTAGTTATTCCCATTATTACAATGAGCAGTTCTTC. The chain is built from TRBV11-1 and TRBJ2-1; D is unresolved. Germline V gives CDR1 SGHAT, CDR2 FQDESV (reference sequence). V shed 5 bases and J shed 4 bases, with 21 bases lying between them. The CDR3 extends over 17 amino acids.

This clone was observed many times. The chain carries TRBV6-5 and TRBJ1-2; 8 bases are a match to TRBD1. The CDR3 is made up of 14 amino acids. Germline CDR1 reads MNHEY; CDR2 reads SVGAGI. V lost 2 bases to trimming and J lost 6 bases; unmatched junction nucleotides: 5. As DNA, the CDR3 is TGTGCCAGCAGTTACCTGCAGGGGGCGGATGGCTACACCTTC. Translated, it gives CASSYLQGADGYTF.

This sequence joins TRBV29-1 and TRBJ2-5; D perhaps matches TRBD1 (6 bases). The assigned J gene may be wrong: the sequence end matches TRBJ2-7 better. This CDR3 has 15 residues. Germline values: CDR1 SQVTM, CDR2 ANQGSEA. The CDR3 DNA follows: TGCAGCGTGGTCCCACCGGGACACAGAAATGACGAGCAGTACTTC. This encodes CSVVPPGHRNDEQYF.

The J gene is TRBJ1-2, the V gene TRBV7-2; no clear D. The ends were cut back, 5 bases at V and 4 bases at J, with 14 bases in the middle. The CDR3 runs 14 residues. Per the germline V gene, CDR1 is SGHTA and CDR2 is FQGNSA. DNA for the CDR3: TGTGCCAGCAGCCCAGATAGGAGTTTCTATGGCTACACCTTC. It codes for CASSPDRSFYGYTF.

The chain couples TRBV13 to TRBJ2-7; D unresolved. V was pared by 0 bases and J by 0 bases, with 9 bases between. The CDR3 is made up of 15 amino acids. The V gene's germline CDR1 is PRHDT and CDR2 FYEKMQ (reference sequence). The CDR3 sequence: CASSLGQRFSYEQYF. CDR3 DNA: TGTGCCAGCAGCTTAGGCCAGCGCTTCTCCTACGAGCAGTACTTC.

This clone was recorded only once. The V gene is TRBV6-6, the J gene TRBJ2-6, with D unresolved. The ends were cut back, 7 bases at V and 2 bases at J, with 6 bases in the middle. This CDR3 contains 13 residues. Germline CDR1 and CDR2: MNHNY and SVGAGI (reference sequence). The CDR3 bases are TGTGCCAGCATGAGCCCTGGGGCCAACGTCCTGACTTTC. This encodes CASMSPGANVLTF.

This rearrangement joins TRBV5-1 to TRBJ2-7, with a possible D match to TRBD1 (5 bases). Germline V gene data show CDR1 as SGHRS and CDR2 as YFSETQ. V gave up 5 bases and J gave up 0 bases, with 15 bases separating them. The CDR3 sequence is 15 residues long. DNA for the CDR3: TGCGCCAGCAGTCCTTCGCACAGGAGCTCCTACGAGCAGTACTTC. It translates to CASSPSHRSSYEQYF.

This chain uses TRBV7-9 with TRBJ2-5; TRBD2 might be the D (6 bases). This CDR3 comprises 15 residues. The ends were cut back, 5 bases at V and 4 bases at J, with 17 bases in the middle. Germline V CDR1 and CDR2: SEHNR, FQNEAQ (reference sequence). The CDR3 loop reads CASSPGLASLETQYF. CDR3 in DNA: TGTGCCAGCAGCCCGGGGCTAGCGTCCCTAGAGACCCAGTACTTC. Variable domain in full (rest from reference TRBV7-9 and TRBJ2-5): DTGVSQNPRHKITKRGQNVTFRCDPISEHNRLYWYRQTLGQGPEFLTYFQNEAQLEKSRLLSDRFSAERPKGSFSTLEIQRTEQGDSAMYLCASSPGLASLETQYFGPGTRLLVL.

The chain links TRBV7-9 to TRBJ2-5, with a tentative D call TRBD1 (5 bases). Germline V gives CDR1 SEHNR, CDR2 FQNEAQ (reference sequence). V shed 5 bases and J shed 1 base, with 14 bases lying between them. This CDR3 spans 15 amino acids. In nucleotides, the CDR3 is TGTGCCAGCAGCCTGACGAAGGACACCCAAGAGACCCAGTACTTC. It encodes CASSLTKDTQETQYF.

The rearrangement joins TRBV7-3 to TRBJ2-3; 12 bases align to TRBD2. Germline values: CDR1 SGHTA, CDR2 FQGTGA. This CDR3 has 15 amino acids. The junction had 4 bases not matched to a gene; V was cut back by 6 bases and J by 3 bases. The CDR3 DNA follows: TGTGCCAGCAGTGGGACTAGCGGGTCTACAGATACGCAGTATTTT. Translated, it gives CASSGTSGSTDTQYF.

This rearrangement joins TRBV28 to TRBJ2-5; TRBD1 matches at 7 bases. Germline CDR1 and CDR2: MDHEN and SYDVKM. This CDR3 has 17 amino acids. V gave up 2 bases and J gave up 0 bases; unmatched junction bases: 9. CDR3 amino acids: CASSLGAGGTYQETQYF. In DNA, the CDR3 is TGTGCCAGCAGTTTAGGGGCAGGGGGAACGTACCAAGAGACCCAGTACTTC.

The CDR3 loop reads CASSPHSGSTDTQYF. The CDR3 DNA is TGTGCCAGCAGCCCTCATAGCGGAAGCACAGATACGCAGTATTTT. The chain recombines TRBV9 with TRBJ2-3; D is perhaps TRBD2 (6 bases). From germline, CDR1 is SGDLS and CDR2 YYNGEE. This CDR3 has 15 amino acids. V lost 4 bases, J lost 0 bases, and 12 bases lay in between.

The gene calls are TRBV16 and TRBJ2-1; 8 bases line up with TRBD2. The V segment lost 0 bases and the J segment 3 bases; nucleotides outside the gene matches: 7. CDR3 length: 17 residues. Germline V gives CDR1 KGHSY, CDR2 FQNENV. The CDR3 is CASSQSGPSGYYNEQFF. CDR3 nucleotide sequence: TGTGCCAGCAGCCAATCGGGGCCTAGCGGGTACTACAATGAGCAGTTCTTC.

This clone has a count of ten or more. The chain combines TRBV7-2 with TRBJ2-3; TRBD2 is a possible D gene (5 bases). The CDR3 is made up of 15 amino acids. Trimming took 5 bases from V and 0 from J, leaving 12 bases between them. Per the germline V gene, CDR1 is SGHTA and CDR2 is FQGNSA. CDR3 region: CASSTWTSSTDTQYF. The CDR3, as DNA: TGTGCCAGCAGCACGTGGACTTCTAGCACAGATACGCAGTATTTT.

As to this clone: A read error is the likely source, as a far larger clone sits one nucleotide away. The chain uses TRBV7-6 and TRBJ2-7; D is ambiguous. The CDR3 has 14 amino acids. Germline-derived CDR1 and CDR2 are SGHVS and FNYEAQ. The germline V and J ends were trimmed by 5 bases and 0 bases, with 11 bases remaining between them. CDR3 nucleotides: TGTGCCAGCAGCCTCTCCCCGAGCTCCTACGAGCAGTACTTC. Amino acids: CASSLSPSSYEQYF.

The chain is built from TRBV6-1 and TRBJ2-5; the match to TRBD1 covers 7 bases. The CDR3 extends over 12 amino acids. V lost 8 bases and J lost 5; bases outside the gene matches: 5. Per germline, CDR1 MNHNS and CDR2 SASEGT. The CDR3 DNA reads TGTGCCAGCGGATTCAGGGGGGAGACCCAGTACTTC. This sequence encodes CASGFRGETQYF.

CDR3 nucleotide sequence: TGTGCCAGCAGCTTAGGGCCAAGGGTCTCTGGAAACACCATATATTTT. It is translated as CASSLGPRVSGNTIYF. This rearrangement joins TRBV7-3 to TRBJ1-3; D is unresolved. In germline, CDR1 is SGHTA, CDR2 FQGTGA. The CDR3 spans 16 residues. V was pared by 2 bases and J by 0 bases, with 11 bases between.

The chain carries TRBV5-5 and TRBJ2-7; 7 nucleotides align to TRBD2. The CDR3 extends over 15 amino acids. Per germline, CDR1 SGHKS and CDR2 YYEKEE (reference sequence). V lost 3 bases and J lost 2; bases outside the gene matches: 8. CDR3 in amino acids: CASSSRERIPYEQYF. The CDR3 region has the DNA TGTGCCAGCAGCTCGCGGGAGAGGATCCCCTACGAGCAGTACTTC.

The chain employs TRBV6-6 and TRBJ2-5; no clear D. Germline assignment: CDR1 MNHNY and CDR2 SVGAGI (reference sequence). The ends were cut back, 6 bases at V and 7 bases at J, with 15 bases in the middle. The CDR3 covers 13 residues. In DNA, the CDR3 is TGTGCCAGCAGACGCGACCCCGGTGGGACCCAGTACTTC. Amino acid sequence: CASRRDPGGTQYF.

The sample holds one count of this clone. V is TRBV5-1 and J is TRBJ2-2, with no clear D. V was cut by 1 base and J by 2 bases, with 12 bases left in between. The germline gives CDR1 SGHRS, CDR2 YFSETQ. There are 16 residues in the CDR3. The CDR3 DNA sequence: TGCGCCAGCAGCTTGCGGTCTCTACGTAACACCGGGGAGCTGTTTTTT. Amino acid sequence: CASSLRSLRNTGELFF.

The chain links TRBV28 to TRBJ1-5; 8 positions match TRBD1. V was pared by 3 bases and J by 6 bases, with 7 bases of the junction left unmatched. There are 15 residues in the CDR3. Germline V gene sequence: CDR1 MDHEN, CDR2 SYDVKM. CDR3 sequence: CASSFNRGGGQPQHF. In DNA, the CDR3 is TGTGCCAGCAGTTTTAACAGGGGGGGCGGTCAGCCCCAGCATTTT.

This chain joins TRBV28 and TRBJ2-1; D is ambiguous. Germline assignment: CDR1 MDHEN and CDR2 SYDVKM. With 3 bases removed from V and 4 bases from J, the gap between germline ends came to 13 bases. CDR3 length equals 15 residues. In DNA, the CDR3 is TGTGCCAGCAGTTTTCAGTACTCCTCGTACAATGAGCAGTTCTTC. Translating it yields CASSFQYSSYNEQFF.

In the case of this clone: This sample also contains other DNA sequences that code for the same CDR3. V usage is TRBV18 and J usage is TRBJ2-1, with 12 bases matching TRBD2. This CDR3 comprises 16 residues. Germline values: CDR1 KGHSH, CDR2 LQKENI. The V segment lost 2 bases and the J segment 2 bases; nucleotides outside the gene matches: 1. As DNA, the CDR3 is TGTGCCAGCTCACCAGGACTAGCGGGGACCTACAATGAGCAGTTCTTC. This translates into CASSPGLAGTYNEQFF.

J is TRBJ1-1 and V is TRBV18, with 7 nucleotides matching TRBD1. Per the germline V gene, CDR1 is KGHSH and CDR2 is LQKENI. This CDR3 spans 14 amino acids. J gave up 3 bases and V 5 bases, and 6 bases lay outside the gene matches. CDR3 in DNA: TGTGCCAGCTCATCACAGGGGCTCCACACTGAAGCTTTCTTT. Its translation: CASSSQGLHTEAFF.